A single sample gave rise to the 18 T cell receptor beta chains below, sequenced in a study of identical twins (dated by TCRdb to the mid-2010s). The receptor library was made with 5' RACE. Reads for this sample came from an Illumina HiSeq 2000. TCRdb handled the public reads itself, with Q25 trimming in fastp and clone calling in MiXCR, and kept productive beta chains. Under each unique CDR3 protein, matching rows form one entry showing the most common genes and DNA. A total of about 190,000 distinct CDR3 sequences appear in this sample, approximately 16% of them only once. 35% to 50% of the sample comes from the top ten. These sequences were also reported in another study, on T cells expressing NK-cell markers.

The sequenced material came from CD8+ T cells sorted from blood. These receptors were obtained from a woman younger than 30 in good health.

The V gene is TRBV6-2 or TRBV6-3, the J gene TRBJ1-2; D not certain. In germline, CDR1 is MNHEY, CDR2 SVGEGT. V was trimmed by 8 bases and J by 7 bases, leaving 23 bases between them. The CDR3 runs 15 residues. The CDR3 region is CASVRSTATGRGYTF. The DNA of the CDR3 is TGTGCCAGCGTTCGCTCGACGGCCACGGGCCGTGGCTACACCTTC.

This clonotype has ten or more counts. The chain couples TRBV12-3 or TRBV12-4 to TRBJ1-1, with no clear D. The V end was cut by 1 base, the J end by 0 bases, with 3 bases between. The CDR3 spans 13 residues. This CDR3 reads CASSLGMNTEAFF. The CDR3 DNA sequence: TGTGCCAGCAGTTTAGGGATGAACACTGAAGCTTTCTTT.

This clonotype appeared a few times. The chain combines TRBV29-1 with TRBJ2-7; D not resolved. Trimming pared 5 bases from V and 5 bases from J, leaving 13 bases between. The CDR3 loop spans 12 amino acids. The germline gives CDR1 SQVTM, CDR2 ANQGSEA. The CDR3 here is CSVNRNSDEQYF. CDR3 coding DNA: TGCAGCGTTAACCGGAACAGTGACGAGCAGTACTTC.

The gene calls are TRBV20-1 and TRBJ2-7; TRBD1 aligns across 10 bases. Germline CDR1 and CDR2: DFQATT and SNEGSKA (reference sequence). The CDR3 is made up of 14 amino acids. With 5 bases clipped from V and 2 bases from J, the junction kept 6 bases outside the gene matches. CDR3 nucleotides: TGCAGTGCTCTTCCAGGGACAGGGGCCTACGAGCAGTACTTC. Its protein product is CSALPGTGAYEQYF.

V gene TRBV29-1 combines with J gene TRBJ2-3; D gene uncertain. The CDR3 sequence is 11 residues long. V lost 5 bases and J 1 base, leaving 4 bases between the germline ends. CDR1 SQVTM and CDR2 ANQGSEA come from the germline V gene. The DNA for the CDR3 is TGCAGCGTTTGGCGCACAGATACGCAGTATTTT. Its protein is CSVWRTDTQYF.

The chain uses TRBV12-3 or TRBV12-4 and TRBJ2-2; D not certain. The CDR3 runs 11 residues. The germline V and J ends were trimmed by 8 bases and 8 bases, with 9 bases remaining between them. Written as DNA, the CDR3 is TGTGCCAGCGGAACTGGGGGGGAGCTGTTTTTT. It specifies CASGTGGELFF.

The rearrangement joins TRBV7-2 to TRBJ2-7; 7 positions match TRBD1. The CDR3 has 14 residues. V trimming: 1 base; J trimming: 6 bases; junction bases outside the gene matches: 6. Germline V lookup: CDR1 SGHTA, CDR2 FQGNSA. The CDR3 sequence is CASSLDRGDREQYF. The DNA for the CDR3 is TGTGCCAGCAGCTTAGACAGGGGTGATCGCGAGCAGTACTTC.

The chain couples TRBV9 to TRBJ2-5, with 7 bases fitting TRBD2. Germline lookup yields CDR1 SGDLS and CDR2 YYNGEE. The CDR3 is 16 amino acids. The V gene end was trimmed by 4 bases and the J gene end by 4 bases; junction bases not matched to a gene: 13. CDR3: CASSLPVREGRETQYF. Here the CDR3 DNA reads TGTGCCAGCAGCCTCCCGGTGAGGGAGGGGAGAGAGACCCAGTACTTC.

This clonotype was observed a handful of times. This rearrangement joins TRBV2 to TRBJ2-7; TRBD1 matches 9 bases. The trim removed 5 bases at V and 6 bases at J, leaving 8 bases unmatched. The CDR3 extends over 14 amino acids. Per germline, CDR1 SNHLY and CDR2 FYNNEI. CDR3 sequence (DNA): TGTGCCAGCAGTCCAGACAGGGGGAACCGCGAGCAGTACTTC. It is translated as CASSPDRGNREQYF.

This clonotype was recorded a few times. The chain employs TRBV20-1 and TRBJ2-3; no definite D call. Deletions cut 5 bases from V and 6 bases from J, with 15 bases between. Germline values: CDR1 DFQATT, CDR2 SNEGSKA (reference sequence). The CDR3 loop spans 13 amino acids. The CDR3, as DNA: TGCAGTGCTTTCGGACCTAACACGGATACGCAGTATTTT. Its translation is CSAFGPNTDTQYF.

This clonotype was counted ten times or more. The V gene is TRBV7-6, the J gene TRBJ2-7; 10 nucleotides agree with TRBD2. J was trimmed by 1 base and V by 5 bases; bases with no gene match: 11. This CDR3 region has 17 residues. Germline lookup yields CDR1 SGHVS and CDR2 FNYEAQ. CDR3 sequence: CASSQGLAGERSYEQYF. The CDR3 DNA reads TGTGCCAGCAGCCAGGGCCTAGCGGGAGAAAGATCCTACGAGCAGTACTTC.

The sample holds many counts of this clonotype. This chain connects TRBV10-2 to TRBJ1-5; D gene ambiguous. Trimming cost V 1 base and J 0 bases, with 1 base left between them. Germline assignment: CDR1 WSHSY and CDR2 SAAADI. CDR3 size: 13 residues. The CDR3 region is CASSEYSNQPQHF. Written as DNA, the CDR3 is TGCGCCAGCAGTGAGTATAGCAATCAGCCCCAGCATTTT.

The J gene is TRBJ2-3, the V gene TRBV2, with D perhaps TRBD2 (5 bases). This CDR3 comprises 15 residues. V was clipped by 2 bases and J by 6 bases, with 15 bases between them. Germline CDR1 is SNHLY and CDR2 is FYNNEI. The CDR3 is CASSEMGRRQDTQYF. CDR3 nucleotides: TGTGCCAGCAGTGAAATGGGCCGGAGGCAGGATACGCAGTATTTT.

The chain is built from TRBV6-1 and TRBJ1-1, with D possibly being TRBD1 (5 bases). V was shortened by 10 bases and J by 8 bases, with 11 bases between the two germline ends. Germline-derived CDR1 and CDR2 are MNHNS and SASEGT. This CDR3 has 10 residues. CDR3 bases: TGTGCCACATTTCGGGGGGAAGCTTTCTTT. This translates into CATFRGEAFF.

This clonotype was recorded many times. The V call is TRBV5-1, the J call TRBJ2-3, with D unclear. Trimming cost V 4 bases and J 0 bases, with 12 bases left between them. This CDR3 contains 15 residues. The germline gives CDR1 SGHRS, CDR2 YFSETQ. The CDR3 spells CASSGGWDSTDTQYF. The CDR3 DNA sequence: TGCGCCAGCAGCGGTGGATGGGATAGCACAGATACGCAGTATTTT.

This clonotype came up a few times. This chain joins TRBV5-8 and TRBJ2-1; D uncertain. Deletions cut 6 bases from V and 4 bases from J, with 17 bases between. The length of the CDR3 is 15 residues. Per germline, CDR1 SGHTS and CDR2 YDEGEE. This chain's CDR3 is CASNSVLDRYNEQFF. CDR3 DNA: TGTGCCAGCAATTCCGTCCTGGATCGGTACAATGAGCAGTTCTTC.

This clonotype came up a few times. The V call is TRBV4-3, the J call TRBJ2-7; D call uncertain. The CDR3 contains 18 residues. Germline CDR1 and CDR2: LGHNA and YSLEER. Trimming pared 1 base from V and 3 bases from J, leaving 22 bases between. This CDR3 reads CASSQAHGDGGSLYEQYF. The CDR3 region has the DNA TGCGCCAGCAGCCAAGCCCACGGAGATGGCGGATCCCTCTACGAGCAGTACTTC.

The chain combines TRBV24-1 with TRBJ2-7; 7 nucleotides align to TRBD1. V shed 9 bases, J shed 2 bases, and the junction held 12 bases outside the gene matches. Germline loops: CDR1 KGHDR, CDR2 SFDVKD. The CDR3 contains 15 residues. The CDR3 is CATWDRDSPTYEQYF. The CDR3, as DNA: TGTGCCACCTGGGACCGGGACAGCCCTACCTACGAGCAGTACTTC.